One and the same sample provided the 25 T cell receptor beta chains below, sequenced in a study of blood T cell repertoires in COVID-19. Assay used: immunoSEQ multiplex PCR; TCRdb lists only in-frame clones, some missing. The table records 250,000 to 300,000 clones, roughly nine tenths of them present only once. Sequencing was carried out using peripheral blood. These receptors were obtained from a young man with active or convalescent COVID-19.

The chain joins TRBV11-2 to TRBJ1-1; D is ambiguous. Germline V gives CDR1 SGHAT, CDR2 FQNNGV. V was trimmed by 5 bases and J by 4 bases, leaving 8 bases between them. This CDR3 has 12 amino acids. This CDR3 reads CASSRWSTEAFF. CDR3 sequence (DNA): TGTGCCAGCAGCCGGTGGAGCACTGAAGCTTTCTTT.

This sequence joins TRBV30 and TRBJ2-3; D remains unclear. This CDR3 has 14 residues. V shed 2 bases and J shed 2 bases, with 11 bases lying between them. Germline-derived CDR1 and CDR2 are GTSNPN and SVGIG (reference sequence). CDR3 loop: CAWSRKTYTDTQYF. CDR3 DNA: TGTGCCTGGAGTCGGAAGACTTACACAGATACGCAGTATTTT. Together with reference TRBV30 and TRBJ2-3, the CDR3 gives the full variable domain: SQTIHQWPATLVQPVGSPLSLECTVEGTSNPNLYWYRQAAGRGLQLLFYSVGIGQISSEVPQNLSASRPQDRQFILSSKKLLLSDSGFYLCAWSRKTYTDTQYFGPGTRLTVL.

This clone has a single count. The genes are TRBV5-4 and TRBJ2-5, with D maybe TRBD2 (6 bases). V was shortened by 2 bases and J by 1 base, with 9 bases between the two germline ends. Per germline, CDR1 SGHNT and CDR2 YYREEE (reference sequence). This CDR3 has 14 amino acids. Here the CDR3 reads CASSFGGSQETQYF. Written as DNA, the CDR3 is TGTGCCAGCAGCTTTGGGGGGAGCCAAGAGACCCAGTACTTC. The full variable domain, completed using reference TRBV5-4 and TRBJ2-5, is ETGVTQSPTHLIKTRGQQVTLRCSSQSGHNTVSWYQQALGQGPQFIFQYYREEENGRGNFPPRFSGLQFPNYSSELNVNALELDDSALYLCASSFGGSQETQYFGPGTRLLVL.

This chain uses TRBV6-5 with TRBJ2-5, with TRBD2 matching over 11 bases. The CDR3 consists of 16 residues. Per the germline V gene, CDR1 is MNHEY and CDR2 is SVGAGI. The ends lost 0 bases at V and 2 bases at J; junction bases unmatched: 2. The CDR3 loop reads CASSYSLAGGQETQYF. CDR3 nucleotides: TGTGCCAGCAGTTACTCCCTAGCGGGGGGACAAGAGACCCAGTACTTC.

Here the CDR3 DNA reads TGTGCTAGTGGTTTTGGACATACAAGCAATCAGCCCCAGCATTTT. Translating gives CASGFGHTSNQPQHF. The chain employs TRBV12-5 and TRBJ1-5; D is perhaps TRBD1 (5 bases). Germline-derived CDR1 and CDR2 are LGHNT and FRNRAP. This CDR3 region has 15 residues. Trimming removed 3 bases at V and 1 base at J, with 10 bases between.

This clone was picked up one time. The genes are TRBV5-5 and TRBJ2-5; tentatively, D is TRBD2 (6 bases). V was clipped by 3 bases and J by 1 base, with 13 bases between them. The germline CDR1 and CDR2 sequences are SGHKS and YYEKEE (reference sequence). CDR3 length: 15 residues. CDR3 amino acids: CASSSLGLRQETQYF. CDR3 sequence (DNA): TGTGCCAGCAGCTCCCTGGGACTGCGCCAAGAGACCCAGTACTTC.

V usage is TRBV6-5 and J usage is TRBJ1-5, with TRBD1 matching over 7 bases. This CDR3 comprises 14 residues. After removal of 6 bases from V and 3 bases from J, the junction contained 5 bases not matched to a gene. Germline assignment: CDR1 MNHEY and CDR2 SVGAGI. This CDR3 is CASRKTGTNQPQHF. CDR3 sequence (DNA): TGTGCCAGCAGGAAGACAGGGACCAATCAGCCCCAGCATTTT.

This chain joins TRBV5-1 and TRBJ2-1; D possibly corresponds to TRBD2 (6 bases). Deletions cut 0 bases from V and 5 bases from J, with 15 bases between. The CDR3 has 16 residues. The V gene's germline CDR1 is SGHRS and CDR2 YFSETQ. This CDR3 reads CASSLVFAGSHNEQFF. CDR3 coding DNA: TGCGCCAGCAGCTTGGTTTTTGCGGGAAGTCACAATGAGCAGTTCTTC. Filled out from reference TRBV5-1 and TRBJ2-1, the complete variable domain reads KAGVTQTPRYLIKTRGQQVTLSCSPISGHRSVSWYQQTPGQGLQFLFEYFSETQRNKGNFPGRFSGRQFSNSRSEMNVSTLELGDSALYLCASSLVFAGSHNEQFFGPGTRLTVL.

The chain joins TRBV11-2 to TRBJ2-5; 7 bases map to TRBD2. The V and J ends lost 3 bases and 5 bases, in that order; junction bases with no gene match: 6. The germline V gene has CDR1 SGHAT and CDR2 FQNNGV. CDR3 length equals 14 residues. DNA of the CDR3: TGTGCCAGCAGCTTGTCCGGGGGGACCGAGACCCAGTACTTC. Amino acid sequence: CASSLSGGTETQYF.

The V and J genes are TRBV11-3 and TRBJ2-7, with a weak D call TRBD2 (6 bases). The CDR3 length is 15 residues. The V gene lost 5 bases and the J gene lost 2 bases, with 16 bases spanning the gap. Germline CDR1 reads SGHNT; CDR2 reads YENEEA. As DNA, the CDR3 is TGTGCCAGCAGCCACTGGGGGGACGAGACCTACGAGCAGTACTTC. This gives the protein CASSHWGDETYEQYF.

The gene calls are TRBV29-1 and TRBJ2-6; D possibly corresponds to TRBD2 (5 bases). Germline CDR1 is SQVTM and CDR2 is ANQGSEA. The CDR3 totals 14 residues. Trimming cost V 5 bases and J 0 bases, with 8 bases left between them. The CDR3 reads CSVHRDSGANVLTF. CDR3 DNA sequence: TGCAGCGTTCACCGGGACTCTGGGGCCAACGTCCTGACTTTC.

V is TRBV27 and J is TRBJ2-5, with a tentative D call TRBD2 (5 bases). Per germline, CDR1 MNHEY and CDR2 SMNVEV (reference sequence). V lost 5 bases, J lost 5 bases, and 18 bases lay in between. CDR3 size: 15 residues. In nucleotides, the CDR3 is TGTGCCAGCAGTCTCGGGGATTCATTGACGGAGACCCAGTACTTC. Translation gives CASSLGDSLTETQYF.

V and J are TRBV30 and TRBJ2-5, with 7 bases matching TRBD1. The CDR3 runs 13 residues. With 5 bases clipped from V and 2 bases from J, the junction kept 5 bases outside the gene matches. The germline CDR1 and CDR2 sequences are GTSNPN and SVGIG (reference sequence). This CDR3 reads CAWGGQLQETQYF. DNA of the CDR3: TGTGCCTGGGGGGGACAGCTACAAGAGACCCAGTACTTC.

The chain joins TRBV9 to TRBJ2-2; 9 bases are a match to TRBD1. There are 15 residues in the CDR3. The V segment lost 7 bases and the J segment 7 bases; nucleotides outside the gene matches: 11. Per germline, CDR1 SGDLS and CDR2 YYNGEE. This CDR3 reads CASRETGQGNGELFF. The CDR3 DNA sequence: TGTGCCAGCCGGGAGACGGGACAGGGTAACGGGGAGCTGTTTTTT.

V usage is TRBV5-1 and J usage is TRBJ1-6; perhaps TRBD1 as D (5 bases). Germline CDR1 and CDR2: SGHRS and YFSETQ. The CDR3 sequence is 16 residues long. V lost 0 bases to trimming and J lost 10 bases, with 17 bases between them. CDR3 residues: CASSLESQGRGSPLHF. CDR3 DNA: TGCGCCAGCAGCTTGGAAAGTCAGGGCAGAGGATCACCCCTCCACTTT.

This chain connects TRBV5-4 to TRBJ1-3; D is unresolved. This CDR3 is 15 amino acids long. V was cut by 7 bases and J by 0 bases, with 14 bases left in between. Germline V gene data show CDR1 as SGHNT and CDR2 as YYREEE (reference sequence). CDR3 protein: CASRVSPTSGNTIYF. The CDR3 DNA reads TGTGCCAGCCGGGTTTCCCCAACCTCTGGAAACACCATATATTTT.

This chain uses TRBV5-5 with TRBJ1-1; D gene ambiguous. This CDR3 has 15 amino acids. Trimming removed 2 bases at V and 0 bases at J, with 11 bases between. Germline CDR1 reads SGHKS; CDR2 reads YYEKEE (reference sequence). This CDR3 reads CASSFRHLLNTEAFF. CDR3 DNA: TGTGCCAGCAGCTTCCGACACCTTCTGAACACTGAAGCTTTCTTT.

This rearrangement joins TRBV12-3 or TRBV12-4 to TRBJ2-3; weak D call: TRBD1 (6 bases). The CDR3 is 13 residues long. Trimming stripped 8 bases from V and 3 bases from J, with 12 bases between. The CDR3 bases are TGTGCCAGCCTAAAGAGGGGGACAGATACGCAGTATTTT. Translating it yields CASLKRGTDTQYF.

This clone was counted a single time. This chain links TRBV5-4 with TRBJ1-5; 7 nucleotides align to TRBD1. This CDR3 is 14 amino acids long. Germline V gene lookup returns CDR1 SGHNT and CDR2 YYREEE (reference sequence). Germline trimming cut 4 bases from V and 7 bases from J; bases unmatched to any gene: 8. This chain's CDR3 is CASSLQGRGQPQHF. The CDR3 region has the DNA TGTGCCAGCAGCCTACAGGGGCGAGGACAGCCCCAGCATTTT.

V and J are TRBV12-3 or TRBV12-4 and TRBJ1-2; 8 positions agree with TRBD1. This CDR3 contains 11 residues. V dropped 5 bases and J dropped 14; count of bases not matched to a gene: 7. The chain's CDR3 is CASSPGQAGTF. DNA for the CDR3: TGTGCCAGCAGTCCGGGACAGGCGGGGACCTTC.

V and J are TRBV7-8 and TRBJ1-2; D is ambiguous. This CDR3 is 16 amino acids long. Trimming cost V 2 bases and J 8 bases, with 21 bases left between them. The germline CDR1 and CDR2 sequences are SGHVS and FQNEAQ. The CDR3 protein is CASSLTVEPREYGYTF. The CDR3 region has the DNA TGTGCCAGCAGCTTAACGGTTGAGCCTAGGGAGTACGGCTACACCTTC.

Written as DNA, the CDR3 is TGTGCCAGCAGCCCTCAACGGGGGGCCCAGTACTTC. Its protein product is CASSPQRGAQYF. This sequence joins TRBV11-2 and TRBJ2-5, with 7 nucleotides matching TRBD2. The length of the CDR3 is 12 residues. With V trimmed by 5 bases and J by 9 bases, 6 bases remained unmatched. Germline CDR1 is SGHAT and CDR2 is FQNNGV.

This chain connects TRBV10-3 to TRBJ1-6; 9 bases agree with TRBD1. The junction had 4 bases not matched to a gene; V was cut back by 3 bases and J by 7 bases. This CDR3 region has 15 residues. The germline V gene encodes CDR1 ENHRY and CDR2 SYGVKD. The CDR3 nucleotides read TGTGCCATCAGTGAAACGACAGGGGGAAATTCACCCCTCCACTTT. As protein: CAISETTGGNSPLHF.

This sequence joins TRBV5-1 and TRBJ1-4; 9 nucleotides line up with TRBD1. V shed 4 bases, J shed 8 bases, and the junction held 6 bases outside the gene matches. Germline V gene lookup returns CDR1 SGHRS and CDR2 YFSETQ. CDR3 length: 14 amino acids. CDR3 residues: CASSGGTGHEKLFF. The CDR3 region has the DNA TGCGCCAGCAGCGGAGGGACAGGGCACGAAAAACTGTTTTTT.

This clone was observed a handful of times. This chain uses TRBV6-5 with TRBJ2-2; D is possibly TRBD2 (6 bases). CDR3 size: 13 residues. The V end lost 6 bases, the J end lost 5 bases, and 10 bases lay between the germline ends. Germline assignment: CDR1 MNHEY and CDR2 SVGAGI. Here the CDR3 DNA reads TGTGCCAGCAGCGGGAGTTCGACCGGGGAGCTGTTTTTT. Its translation is CASSGSSTGELFF.